This T cell receptor beta chain was captured in a study of T cells in Graves' hyperthyroidism and ophthalmopathy. Findings and limits, study-wide: Classification by a 13 V-J model distinguished ophthalmopathy from stable hyperthyroidism.

TCR beta CDR3 sequences were amplified from RNA transcripts. TCR CDR3 regions were first amplified by RT-PCR with HTBI primers. TCRdb redid the calling of the multiplex PCR reads with MiXCR, one entry per CDR3 protein. This table has approximately 400,000 distinct CDR3 sequences, 13% appearing once. Hyperthyroidism was newly diagnosed in patients aged 18 to 65 (duration under 2 months). In its sample, this clonotype was seen a few times. Its antigen is as yet unknown. Sequenced material: blood. The TCR originated in a man aged 30-40 years with Graves' hyperthyroidism that later progressed to Graves' ophthalmopathy.

The CDR3 protein is CAGTKLAKNIQYF. The DNA of the CDR3 is TGTGCCGGCACCAAGTTAGCCAAAAACATTCAGTACTTC. This rearrangement joins TRBV7-9 to TRBJ2-4; D is uncertain. This CDR3 region has 13 residues. V shed 11 bases and J shed 0 bases, with 11 bases lying between them. CDR1 and CDR2 (germline): SEHNR, FQNEAQ (reference sequence).